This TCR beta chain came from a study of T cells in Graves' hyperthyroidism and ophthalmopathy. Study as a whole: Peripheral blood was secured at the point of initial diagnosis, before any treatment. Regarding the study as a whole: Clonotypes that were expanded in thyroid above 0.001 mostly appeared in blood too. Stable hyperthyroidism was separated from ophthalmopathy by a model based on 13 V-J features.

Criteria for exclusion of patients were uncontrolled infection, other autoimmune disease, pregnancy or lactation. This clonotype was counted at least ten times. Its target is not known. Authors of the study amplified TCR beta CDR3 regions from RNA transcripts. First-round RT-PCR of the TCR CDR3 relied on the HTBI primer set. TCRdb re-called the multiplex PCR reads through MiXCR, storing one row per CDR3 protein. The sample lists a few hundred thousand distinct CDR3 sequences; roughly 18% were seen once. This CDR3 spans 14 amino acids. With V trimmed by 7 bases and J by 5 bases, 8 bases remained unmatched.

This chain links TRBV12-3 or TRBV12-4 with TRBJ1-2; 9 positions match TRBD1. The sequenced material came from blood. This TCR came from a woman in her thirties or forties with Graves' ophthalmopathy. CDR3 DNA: TGTGCCAGCACCTTGGGACAGGGCCTTTATGGCTACACCTTC. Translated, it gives CASTLGQGLYGYTF.